The clone carrying this TCR beta chain has more than one count but fewer than ten. The record originates from a study of blood T cell repertoires in COVID-19. The germline CDR1 and CDR2 sequences are MNHEY and SVGEGT. CDR3 length: 17 residues. With 2 bases removed from V and 0 bases from J, the gap between germline ends came to 13 bases. Here immunoSEQ multiplex PCR was the method, and the copy in TCRdb shows in-frame clones only, minus some. The sample has around 290,000 clones, around nine tenths seen once. Input material: PBMCs or T cells enriched from blood (not recorded which). V is TRBV6-2 or TRBV6-3 and J is TRBJ1-4; a possible D gene is TRBD1 (6 bases). This TCR was sampled from a woman aged 18-30 years who had recovered from COVID-19. CDR3: CASSYLRTATTNEKLFF. DNA of the CDR3: TGTGCCAGCAGTTACCTCCGGACAGCAACAACTAATGAAAAACTGTTTTTT.